The entry below gives a single T cell receptor (beta chain) sequence along with its context. The target of this receptor is not known. Nothing much larger sits one base from this clone, and base qualities are not available. These data belong to a study of shared clonotypes between healthy human individuals (dated by TCRdb to 2020 to 2022). At the level of the whole study: Two women and a few men aged 18 to 49 years were included in the cohort. Per donor, three plates each were used for CD4 naive and CD4 memory, two for CD8 naive, and one for CD8 memory. Different laboratories and diverse techniques were used to prepare libraries and sequence TCR repertoires, to increase sequencing depth and limit assay-specific biases. To estimate repertoire size and how much clonotype sharing occurs between individuals, the study deeply sequenced the blood TCR repertoires of several healthy adults. Leukapheresis yielded between about 0.9 and 9.5 billion PBMCs per donor.

Healthy HIV-negative adults with no recently reported acute infections or vaccinations were included as donors. Every donor was a Caucasian adult residing in Nashville, Tennessee, USA. Magnetic negative selection was used to enrich CD4+ T cells, after which naive cells were positively selected on CD45RA and the negative fraction became the memory subset. Blood was obtained by leukapheresis, after which PBMCs were separated by Ficoll-Histopaque density gradient centrifugation and cryopreserved in liquid nitrogen vapor phase. Analytical flow cytometry was used to check the purity and quantity of every magnetically sorted T cell population. Each sorted fraction had its genomic DNA isolated and then quantified by UV absorbance on a Nanodrop 2000c. V is trimmed back by 5 bases and J by 6 bases, and the junction contains 16 bases that no gene match accounts for. CDR1 is given as MNHEY and CDR2 as SMNVEV, both from the germline V gene (reference sequence). The CDR3 holds 18 amino acids from the cysteine to the phenylalanine. Only the CDR3 part of the read is kept: 54 bases, read in frame from the first base.

Overall study outcomes, separate from this receptor: The small number of donors limited the genetic and exposure-history diversity represented. Sharing across several donors was observed for approximately 5% of naive CD4, 3% to 4% of naive CD8, 2% to 2.5% of memory CD4, and roughly 0.43% of memory CD8 clonotypes. Only blood was sampled, and tissue TCR repertoires likely differ from those in blood. Naive subsets generally had larger estimated clonotype richness than memory subsets did. Compared with non-shared clonotypes, clonotypes shared by all four sorted-subset donors had higher generation probabilities. Based on pairwise subsampling, the degree of clonotype sharing among donors was expected to be affected by sequencing depth. Even with the large sequencing depth, rarefaction of the sorted-subset datasets indicated that sequencing was incomplete.

TCR CDR3 regions were amplified from genomic DNA by multiplex PCR using the deep immunoSEQ assay. Genomic DNA extracted from each cell subset was distributed evenly over all wells of several immunoSEQ 96-well plates, and each plate served as one replicate. For sorted subsets, roughly 200 ng genomic DNA, equal to 25,000 to 35,000 T cell genomes, was loaded into each replicate PCR. The purified libraries were quantified using a Qubit 3.0 fluorometer, sized with a Bioanalyzer 2100, and then quantified again using the KAPA Library Quantification kit. Every immunoSEQ 96-well plate was sequenced on a dedicated single-read 150-cycle Illumina NextSeq 550 flow cell. From the authors' description of their analysis: Because only junctional sequences without quality scores were contained in the immunoSEQ output, filtering matching that applied to full-length reads could not be performed. To assign V/J genes and CDR3, sequences were annotated against IMGT germline references using PyIR, a Python wrapper for IgBLAST v1.9. Any read was removed if the V/J assignment was weak (E-value above 1e-6), the CDR3 was missing, or the read contained stop codons, out-of-frame junctions, or ambiguous translated residues. V3J clonotypes were defined as sequences sharing an identical inferred V gene, J gene, and CDR3 amino acid sequence. Percentage overlap between repertoires was calculated by dividing the number of shared unique clonotypes by the size of the smaller repertoire. Richness of each repertoire was evaluated using RTK rarefaction, the Chao1 estimator, and Recon v2.1 estimates of unobserved clonotypes. OLGA was used to compute generation probabilities for all TCRbeta clonotypes that the gDNA method yielded from a few donors. Entries here come from immuneACCESS through TCRdb and include only in-frame sequences with V and J called. Some clones fail to appear in such tables; in the studies checked, an unresolved V gene covers under half of the shortfall, and the cause of the remainder is unknown. From that table come the V and J calls and clone size; the DNA was used to work out D and trimming. This sample holds more than 2,000,000 clones; 90% to 95% were observed only once. Jointly, the top ten make up 0.11% to 0.15% of the sample.

Source material: naive CD4+ T cells sorted from blood. The cell subset or site tag for this specimen amounts to: CD45RA+ positively selected. The TCR sequence derives from a man aged 18-30 years in good health. Here the chain combines TRBV27 and TRBJ1-4, with 9 bases matching TRBD1. The DNA is TGTGCCAGCAGTCCTCAGGGGCCAACAGGGGGCCTCCATGAAAAACTGTTTTTT. This gives the protein CASSPQGPTGGLHEKLFF.